The sample holds many counts of the clone carrying this TCR beta chain. The definition of stable Graves' hyperthyroidism was no ophthalmopathy progression within 18 months. In patients aged 18 to 65, hyperthyroidism was newly diagnosed, with duration under 2 months. Amplified regions were TCR beta CDR3 sequences from RNA transcripts. HTBI primers were used for first-round RT-PCR of the TCR CDR3. In TCRdb, the multiplex PCR reads were re-called with MiXCR into one record per CDR3 protein. The data show under 350,000 distinct CDR3 sequences, about 20% seen once. The entry originates in a study of T cells in Graves' hyperthyroidism and ophthalmopathy. The CDR3 spans 13 residues. The V end lost 4 bases, the J end lost 4 bases, and 10 bases lay between the germline ends. Looked up from germline, CDR1 is SNHLY and CDR2 is FYNNEI.

This TCR was recovered from a woman in her fifties or sixties with Graves' hyperthyroidism. Sequenced input: blood. The genes are TRBV2 and TRBJ1-2; no clear D gene. The DNA for the CDR3 is TGTGCCAGCAGTGTGCAAGGATCCTATGGCTACACCTTC. The encoded protein is CASSVQGSYGYTF.